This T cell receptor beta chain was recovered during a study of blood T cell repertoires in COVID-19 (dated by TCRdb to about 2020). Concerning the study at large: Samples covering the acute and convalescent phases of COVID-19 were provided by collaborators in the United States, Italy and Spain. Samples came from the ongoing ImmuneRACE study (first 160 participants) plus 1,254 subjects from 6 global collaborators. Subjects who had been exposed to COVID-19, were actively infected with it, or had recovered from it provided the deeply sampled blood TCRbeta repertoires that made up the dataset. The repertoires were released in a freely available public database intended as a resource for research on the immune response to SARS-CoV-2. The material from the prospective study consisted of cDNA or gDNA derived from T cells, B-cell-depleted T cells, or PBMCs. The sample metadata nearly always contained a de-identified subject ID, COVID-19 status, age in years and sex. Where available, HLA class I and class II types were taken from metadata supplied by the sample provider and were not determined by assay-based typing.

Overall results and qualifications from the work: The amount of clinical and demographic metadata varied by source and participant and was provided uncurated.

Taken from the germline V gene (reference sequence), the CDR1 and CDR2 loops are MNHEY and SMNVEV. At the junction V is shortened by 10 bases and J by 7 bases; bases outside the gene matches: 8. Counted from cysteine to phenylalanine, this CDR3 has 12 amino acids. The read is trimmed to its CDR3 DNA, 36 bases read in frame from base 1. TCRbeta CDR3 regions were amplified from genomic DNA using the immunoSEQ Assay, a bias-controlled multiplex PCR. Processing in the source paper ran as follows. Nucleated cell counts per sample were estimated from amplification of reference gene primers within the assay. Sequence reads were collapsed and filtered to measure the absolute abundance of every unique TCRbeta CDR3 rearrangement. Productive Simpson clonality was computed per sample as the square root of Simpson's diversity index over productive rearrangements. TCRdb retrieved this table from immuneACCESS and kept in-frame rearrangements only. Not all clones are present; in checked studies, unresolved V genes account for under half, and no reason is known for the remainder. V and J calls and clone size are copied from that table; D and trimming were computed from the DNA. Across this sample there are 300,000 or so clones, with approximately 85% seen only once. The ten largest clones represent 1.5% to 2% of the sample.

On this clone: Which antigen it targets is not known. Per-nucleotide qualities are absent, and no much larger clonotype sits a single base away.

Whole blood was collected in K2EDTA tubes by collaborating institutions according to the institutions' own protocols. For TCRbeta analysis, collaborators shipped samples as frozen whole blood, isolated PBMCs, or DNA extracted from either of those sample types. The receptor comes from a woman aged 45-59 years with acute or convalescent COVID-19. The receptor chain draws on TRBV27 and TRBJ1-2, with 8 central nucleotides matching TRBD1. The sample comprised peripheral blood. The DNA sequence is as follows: TGTGCCACCAAGACAGGGGCGGGTGGCTACACCTTC. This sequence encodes CATKTGAGGYTF.